This T cell receptor beta chain was sequenced during a study of identical twins. All donors were healthy Caucasians. With respect to this clonotype: Its antigen is as yet unknown.

Findings of the study overall: Cross-sectional statistics, not tracking of the same donors, supported the conclusions. With monozygotic twins, out-of-frame TCR alpha sharing exceeded what models estimated.

TCRdb re-derived calls from the 5' RACE reads in MiXCR, one entry per CDR3 protein. The top ten clones hold 3% of a sample with some 590,000 distinct CDR3 sequences, more than 9% of them seen once. Germline CDR1 and CDR2: SGHAT and FQNNGV. J gave up 1 base and V 0 bases, and 4 bases lay outside the gene matches. This CDR3 contains 17 residues. The data were also submitted as part of a second study, on yellow fever vaccine responses in identical twins.

The chain links TRBV11-2 to TRBJ2-2, with 8 positions matching TRBD2. This sequence originates from a woman under 30 in good health. The sample taken for sequencing was PBMCs. CDR3 DNA: TGTGCCAGCAGCTTAGAGTTTGCGGGAGGGAACACCGGGGAGCTGTTTTTT. It is translated as CASSLEFAGGNTGELFF. The whole variable domain, remainder taken from reference TRBV11-2 and TRBJ2-2, is EAGVAQSPRYKIIEKRQSVAFWCNPISGHATLYWYQQILGQGPKLLIQFQNNGVVDDSQLPKDRFSAERLKGVDSTLKIQPAKLEDSAVYLCASSLEFAGGNTGELFFGEGSRLTVL.